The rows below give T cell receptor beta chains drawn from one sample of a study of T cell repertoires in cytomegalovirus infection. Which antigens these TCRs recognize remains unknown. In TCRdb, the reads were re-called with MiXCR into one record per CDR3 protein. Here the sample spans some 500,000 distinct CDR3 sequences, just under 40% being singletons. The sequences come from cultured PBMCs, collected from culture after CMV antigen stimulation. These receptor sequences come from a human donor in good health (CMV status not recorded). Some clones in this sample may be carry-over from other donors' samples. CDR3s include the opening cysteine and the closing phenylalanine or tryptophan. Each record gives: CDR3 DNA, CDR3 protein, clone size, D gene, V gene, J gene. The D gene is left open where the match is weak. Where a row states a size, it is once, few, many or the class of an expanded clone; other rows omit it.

TGTGCCAGCAGTTTATCGTTAGCGGGAGGGAGGGATGAGCAGTTCTTC	CASSLSLAGGRDEQFF	-	TRBD2	TRBV27	TRBJ2-1
TGTGCCAGCAGTGAAGCTGGAGACAGGTTATACTATGGCTACACCTTC	CASSEAGDRLYYGYTF	-	-	TRBV2	TRBJ1-2
TGTGCCAGCAGCTCCGTAGCCCCTAAGGATTATGGCTACACCTTC	CASSSVAPKDYGYTF	-	-	TRBV7-2	TRBJ1-2
TGTGCCAGCAGACCCGGGACTAGCGGGGGGGGAGAGACCCAGTACTTC	CASRPGTSGGGETQYF	-	TRBD2	TRBV7-2	TRBJ2-5
TGTGCCAGCAGCTTCGGACGTACTAGCGGGAACAATGAGCAGTTCTTC	CASSFGRTSGNNEQFF	many	TRBD2	TRBV7-2	TRBJ2-1
TGTGCCAGCAGCAGCTCACAGGGACCCGGGGCCCAGTACTTC	CASSSSQGPGAQYF	-	-	TRBV7-2	TRBJ2-5
TGTGCCAGCAGGCCAACTGACAGGGGGGAGACCCAGTACTTC	CASRPTDRGETQYF	-	TRBD1	TRBV6-5	TRBJ2-5
TGTGCCAGCAGGGCTAGAGATGAGCAGTTCTTC	CASRARDEQFF	-	-	TRBV2	TRBJ2-1
TGTGCCAGCAGCTTTGGGGGGGCGGAATACGAGCAGTACTTC	CASSFGGAEYEQYF	many	-	TRBV7-2	TRBJ2-7
TGTGCCAGCAGCCAACATCCCCGAAGACTAGCGGGGGCGATTAATGAGCAGTTCTTC	CASSQHPRRLAGAINEQFF	-	TRBD2	TRBV4-2	TRBJ2-1
TGCAGTGCTGCCGGGACAGGGGGAAGACAGCCCCAGCATTTT	CSAAGTGGRQPQHF	-	TRBD1	TRBV20-1	TRBJ1-5
TGTGCCAGCAGCTTAGTAGGCTTAGGAGACTCTGGAAACACCATATATTTT	CASSLVGLGDSGNTIYF	few	-	TRBV7-9	TRBJ1-3
TGTGCCAGCAGACCGACAGGGGCGGGTGGCAATCAGCCCCAGCATTTT	CASRPTGAGGNQPQHF	-	TRBD1	TRBV12-3/TRBV12-4	TRBJ1-5
TGTGCCAGCAGCTTAGTAGGGGGCGGTGTGGGGAACTATGGCTACACCTTC	CASSLVGGGVGNYGYTF	many	TRBD1	TRBV7-2	TRBJ1-2
TGTGCCAGCAGCCGGGCTCATAATTCACCCCTCCACTTT	CASSRAHNSPLHF	-	-	TRBV7-8	TRBJ1-6
TGTACCAGCAGTGTTTCGACCGGGCCCGGGGAGCAGTTCTTC	CTSSVSTGPGEQFF	-	-	TRBV6-1	TRBJ2-1
TGTGCCAGCAGCGAGCTCAGGGGGCGATTGGGTACGCAGTATTTT	CASSELRGRLGTQYF	-	TRBD1	TRBV5-8	TRBJ2-3
TGTGCCAGCAGTCCGCCTTTGGGGCAGGATACGCAGTATTTT	CASSPPLGQDTQYF	-	-	TRBV6-5	TRBJ2-3
TGTGCCAGCAACTACAGGGAAGAGACCCAGTACTTC	CASNYREETQYF	-	-	TRBV6-6	TRBJ2-5
TGTGCCAGCAGCCGGGACGGCTACTACGAGCAGTACTTC	CASSRDGYYEQYF	-	-	TRBV7-2	TRBJ2-7
TGTGCCAGCAGCTTAGAAGGCAGGGCGGGCGGAAACACCATATATTTT	CASSLEGRAGGNTIYF	many	-	TRBV7-6	TRBJ1-3
TGCGCCAGCAGCAGAGGACTAGCGACCTACGAGCAGTACTTC	CASSRGLATYEQYF	once	TRBD2	TRBV4-3	TRBJ2-7
TGTGCCAGCTCGGGGGGCGTTAATCAGCCCCAGCATTTT	CASSGGVNQPQHF	few	-	TRBV18	TRBJ1-5
TGTGCCAGCAGCTTAGGTGCGCAGGGTGGGCGCGAGCAGTACTTC	CASSLGAQGGREQYF	many	-	TRBV7-2	TRBJ2-7
TGTGCCAGCAGCTCCCCCGCGGCGGTAGGGGGGTATCGGTACTTC	CASSSPAAVGGYRYF	-	-	TRBV7-2	TRBJ2-7
TGTGCCAGCAGTGAAACAGGAGAAAACACAGATACGCAGTATTTT	CASSETGENTDTQYF	-	-	TRBV25-1	TRBJ2-3
TGTGCCAGCAGCTTAATGGAAGCTGGGGGCGGCTACACCTTC	CASSLMEAGGGYTF	-	-	TRBV7-2	TRBJ1-2
TGTGCCAGCAGCTTGTCCAGAGGGGAGGCCTACGAGCAGTACTTC	CASSLSRGEAYEQYF	few	-	TRBV7-2	TRBJ2-7
TGTGCCATCAGGGACAGGAATGAAAAACTGTTTTTT	CAIRDRNEKLFF	-	TRBD1	TRBV10-3	TRBJ1-4
TGTGCCAGTAGAACACAATGGAGCTCCTACAATGAGCAGTTCTTC	CASRTQWSSYNEQFF	-	-	TRBV19	TRBJ2-1
TGTGCCAGCAGCTCGACCACAGGGGGCACTGGTTCACCCCTCCACTTT	CASSSTTGGTGSPLHF	-	TRBD1	TRBV7-9	TRBJ1-6
TGTGCCAGCAGTACGGCGACAGGGGGTACCCAGTACTTC	CASSTATGGTQYF	-	TRBD1	TRBV6-6	TRBJ2-5
TGTGCCAGCATCGGGCGGGGAACGTGGGACAATGAGCAGTTCTTC	CASIGRGTWDNEQFF	-	-	TRBV12-3/TRBV12-4	TRBJ2-1
TGTGCCAGCAGCCAAGATTCGGGGGGGGAAGAGACCCAGTACTTC	CASSQDSGGEETQYF	-	TRBD2	TRBV3-1	TRBJ2-5
TGTGCCAGCAGTCCCCTAGAGGGACGGGCCTACAATGAGCAGTTCTTC	CASSPLEGRAYNEQFF	-	-	TRBV6-2/TRBV6-3	TRBJ2-1